This is a list of T cell receptor beta chains from one sample in a study of T cell repertoires in aging, cancer and after chemotherapy. One entry per CDR3 protein results from TCRdb running MiXCR on the multiplex PCR reads. The profile shows 1,200 to 1,500 distinct CDR3 sequences, around 21% of them singletons. Input material: blood. These TCRs come from a human donor with a solid tumor. Both conserved end residues are part of each CDR3. Each record gives: V gene, CDR3 length, CDR3 protein.

v_call: TRBV19
cdr3_length: 15
cdr3_aa: CASTAGQGAVQPQHF

v_call: TRBV20-1
cdr3_length: 12
cdr3_aa: CSAWTGDTEAFF

v_call: TRBV12-3/TRBV12-4
cdr3_length: 14
cdr3_aa: CASSLAGGAYEQYF

v_call: TRBV18
cdr3_length: 15
cdr3_aa: CASSPGGGVPYEQYF

v_call: TRBV13
cdr3_length: 18
cdr3_aa: CASSDPGGYYSGANVLTF

v_call: TRBV12-3/TRBV12-4
cdr3_length: 14
cdr3_aa: CASSFQGGNTEAFF

v_call: TRBV5-1
cdr3_length: 16
cdr3_aa: CASSLGTGGFGHPQHF

v_call: TRBV6-4
cdr3_length: 14
cdr3_aa: CASSREGSPDTQYF

v_call: TRBV2
cdr3_length: 15
cdr3_aa: CASSVAGGGRETQYF

v_call: TRBV10-3
cdr3_length: 15
cdr3_aa: CAISEELASSDEQFF

v_call: TRBV4-3
cdr3_length: 13
cdr3_aa: CASSRSGRDEQFF

v_call: TRBV29-1
cdr3_length: 15
cdr3_aa: CSVDRGQFRGNEQFF

v_call: TRBV12-3/TRBV12-4
cdr3_length: 15
cdr3_aa: CASSSSPGTGYGYTF

v_call: TRBV6-4
cdr3_length: 15
cdr3_aa: CASRTPGWVNQPQHF

v_call: TRBV19
cdr3_length: 14
cdr3_aa: CASSTWDGSSEQYF

v_call: TRBV5-4
cdr3_length: 18
cdr3_aa: CASSLGRGTGPRTDTQYF

v_call: TRBV2
cdr3_length: 11
cdr3_aa: CASSQTTKLFF

v_call: TRBV7-2
cdr3_length: 18
cdr3_aa: CASSFSSGGAPAKNIQYF

v_call: TRBV6-2/TRBV6-3
cdr3_length: 14
cdr3_aa: CASSFGTRGNEQFF

v_call: TRBV14
cdr3_length: 16
cdr3_aa: CASSQQGARRDTEAFF

v_call: TRBV20-1
cdr3_length: 16
cdr3_aa: CSARDQGTPRSHEQYF

v_call: TRBV7-6
cdr3_length: 15
cdr3_aa: CASSPVGGRAYEQYF

v_call: TRBV27
cdr3_length: 14
cdr3_aa: CASSAGQGTYEQYF

v_call: TRBV20-1
cdr3_length: 15
cdr3_aa: CSAHARTLSTDTQYF

v_call: TRBV6-5
cdr3_length: 14
cdr3_aa: CAGRDSLNTGELFF

v_call: TRBV7-2
cdr3_length: 14
cdr3_aa: CASSSTGVQETQYF

v_call: TRBV6-5
cdr3_length: 16
cdr3_aa: CASSPLTSGGFWEQFF

v_call: TRBV15
cdr3_length: 12
cdr3_aa: CATSRDVSEQFF

v_call: TRBV29-1
cdr3_length: 11
cdr3_aa: CSVGRDQPQHF

v_call: TRBV2
cdr3_length: 13
cdr3_aa: CARRESGLYGYTF

v_call: TRBV5-3
cdr3_length: 13
cdr3_aa: CARSPGHAGEQYF

v_call: TRBV6-2/TRBV6-3
cdr3_length: 12
cdr3_aa: CATARAYNEQFF

v_call: TRBV19
cdr3_length: 14
cdr3_aa: CASRYQGSNTEAFF

v_call: TRBV28
cdr3_length: 20
cdr3_aa: CASRFPLGTGKTDRSSEAFF

v_call: TRBV4-1
cdr3_length: 13
cdr3_aa: CASSQGVGGGYTF

v_call: TRBV30
cdr3_length: 12
cdr3_aa: CAWSWVSTEAFF

v_call: TRBV19
cdr3_length: 16
cdr3_aa: CASSIRAPGAGFGAFF

v_call: TRBV18
cdr3_length: 15
cdr3_aa: CASSKGRGPDQPQHF

v_call: TRBV5-3
cdr3_length: 16
cdr3_aa: CASGAGRGGNYNEQFF

v_call: TRBV6-5
cdr3_length: 16
cdr3_aa: CASSARQTTNTGELFF

v_call: TRBV27
cdr3_length: 14
cdr3_aa: CASSYLTTNYGYTF

v_call: TRBV5-1
cdr3_length: 14
cdr3_aa: CASSPPGQMYGYTF

v_call: TRBV5-1
cdr3_length: 14
cdr3_aa: CASSLSPAMGELFF

v_call: TRBV27
cdr3_length: 14
cdr3_aa: CASSQGARVYEQYF